The next 31 T cell receptor beta chains were all read from a single sample in a study of beta chain features in type 1 diabetes. Findings and caveats of the study: For Type 1 diabetes patients, all four CD4+ subsets carried TCRB CDR3s that were moderately but significantly shorter.

No cognate antigen is known for these TCRs. Sequencing targeted expressed TCRB transcripts, as all isolated RNA had been reverse transcribed. Sequencing used immunoSEQ multiplex PCR; TCRdb keeps in-frame clones, though not all of them. The sample has some 110,000 clones; around 17% are singletons. The sequencing sample was made of central memory CD4+ T cells from blood. The origin of the receptors is a man younger than 45 with type 1 diabetes.

Comments on this clone: It is likely a read error: a sequence one base away is far more abundant. The chain uses TRBV10-3 and TRBJ2-1; 14 positions match TRBD2. The CDR3 totals 19 residues. The germline CDR1 and CDR2 sequences are ENHRY and SYGVKD. In DNA form, the CDR3 reads TGTGCCCTCAGTGGCAGACAACCCGGGACTAGCGGGGGATACAATGAGCAGTTCTTC. It translates to CALSGRQPGTSGGYNEQFF.

This clone has just a few counts. Other nucleotide sequences in the sample specify the same CDR3. V gene TRBV6-5 combines with J gene TRBJ2-7; D is undetermined. The V gene's germline CDR1 is MNHEY and CDR2 SVGAGI. The CDR3 length is 13 residues. The ends were cut back, 0 bases at V and 4 bases at J, with 7 bases in the middle. The CDR3 here is CASSYSKIYEQYF. CDR3 sequence (DNA): TGTGCCAGCAGTTACTCAAAGATTTACGAGCAGTACTTC.

The chain carries TRBV2 and TRBJ1-1, with 9 nucleotides matching TRBD1. V lost 7 bases to trimming and J lost 2 bases; unmatched junction nucleotides: 8. This CDR3 contains 15 residues. In germline, CDR1 is SNHLY, CDR2 FYNNEI. The CDR3 nucleotides read TGTGCCAGCAAGCCCGGGACAGGGATAAACACTGAAGCTTTCTTT. Translation: CASKPGTGINTEAFF.

CDR3 nucleotides: TGTGCCACCAGCAGAGATTTCATTGGCGGGGGGCCCCACAATGAGCAGTTCTTC. Its protein is CATSRDFIGGGPHNEQFF. This chain uses TRBV15 with TRBJ2-1, with TRBD2 matching 8 bases. This CDR3 has 18 amino acids. Germline loops: CDR1 LNHNV, CDR2 YYDKDF (reference sequence). Trimming took 0 bases from V and 5 from J; bases not matched to a gene: 12.

In DNA, the CDR3 is TGTGCCAGCAGCGCGCGAATCGGGGCAGATACGCAGTATTTT. Translated, it gives CASSARIGADTQYF. The chain employs TRBV9 and TRBJ2-3, with a weak D call TRBD2 (5 bases). Per germline, CDR1 SGDLS and CDR2 YYNGEE. This CDR3 region has 14 residues. V lost 3 bases, J lost 4 bases, and 12 bases lay in between.

This clone was observed a handful of times. The CDR3 DNA is TGTGCCAGCAGCTCCGGACAGATATTAGCCAAAAACATTCAGTACTTC. Amino acid sequence: CASSSGQILAKNIQYF. J is TRBJ2-4 and V is TRBV7-9; TRBD1 might be the D (6 bases). The CDR3 spans 16 residues. CDR1 SEHNR and CDR2 FQNEAQ come from the germline V gene (reference sequence). V dropped 4 bases and J dropped 0 bases, with 13 bases sitting between them.

This clone was detected a few times. This chain connects TRBV20-1 to TRBJ2-5; tentatively, D is TRBD1 (6 bases). The germline CDR1 and CDR2 sequences are DFQATT and SNEGSKA (reference sequence). The CDR3 extends over 11 amino acids. Deletions cut 7 bases from V and 2 bases from J, with 8 bases between. The DNA of the CDR3 is TGCAGTGGGACAGAGCAAGAGACCCAGTACTTC. Amino acid sequence: CSGTEQETQYF.

This clone was observed a few times. This CDR3 is also generated by other DNA sequences in the sample. The rearrangement joins TRBV7-2 to TRBJ2-5, with unresolved D. The CDR3 loop spans 13 amino acids. Germline CDR1 reads SGHTA; CDR2 reads FQGNSA. The ends were cut back, 3 bases at V and 5 bases at J, with 10 bases in the middle. CDR3 nucleotide sequence: TGTGCCAGCAGCTTTGGCCTCGGGGAGACCCAGTACTTC. Translating it yields CASSFGLGETQYF.

This clone appeared a few times. The genes are TRBV19 and TRBJ1-6; TRBD1 agrees at 7 bases. The CDR3 is made up of 16 amino acids. CDR1 LNHDA and CDR2 SQIVND come from the germline V gene (reference sequence). Germline trimming cut 3 bases from V and 4 bases from J; bases unmatched to any gene: 6. CDR3 sequence (DNA): TGTGCCAGTAGTATCGGACGGGGACAGTATAATTCACCCCTCCACTTT. Its protein is CASSIGRGQYNSPLHF.

Many counts were recorded for this clone. V and J are TRBV7-9 and TRBJ1-6; D not resolved. V lost 2 bases, J lost 8 bases, and 7 bases lay in between. Germline V gene data show CDR1 as SEHNR and CDR2 as FQNEAQ (reference sequence). This CDR3 contains 13 residues. Written as DNA, the CDR3 is TGTGCCAGCAGCTTACAGGAGGATTCACCCCTCCACTTT. This gives the protein CASSLQEDSPLHF.

This clone showed up just a few times. The J gene is TRBJ2-7, the V gene TRBV29-1; 10 nucleotides agree with TRBD2. Germline CDR1 and CDR2: SQVTM and ANQGSEA. After removal of 2 bases from V and 6 bases from J, the junction contained 1 base not matched to a gene. CDR3 length equals 12 residues. The CDR3 spells CSVELAGVEQYF. The CDR3, as DNA: TGCAGCGTTGAACTAGCGGGGGTCGAGCAGTACTTC.

This chain links TRBV13 with TRBJ2-7; 9 bases map to TRBD1. The CDR3 runs to 14 residues. Looked up from germline, CDR1 is PRHDT and CDR2 is FYEKMQ (reference sequence). With V trimmed by 0 bases and J by 3 bases, 0 bases remained unmatched. In DNA, the CDR3 is TGTGCCAGCAGCTTAGGGGACAGGGGCTACGAGCAGTACTTC. This gives the protein CASSLGDRGYEQYF.

V and J are TRBV5-1 and TRBJ2-2, with unresolved D. V lost 1 base and J lost 0, with 4 bases in between. The CDR3 is 14 residues long. CDR1 SGHRS and CDR2 YFSETQ come from the germline V gene. The CDR3 DNA reads TGCGCCAGCAGCTTGAACACGAACACCGGGGAGCTGTTTTTT. This codes for CASSLNTNTGELFF.

The chain couples TRBV7-9 to TRBJ1-1; D is perhaps TRBD1 (5 bases). The V gene lost 5 bases and the J gene lost 1 base, with 8 bases spanning the gap. The germline V gene encodes CDR1 SEHNR and CDR2 FQNEAQ (reference sequence). The CDR3 covers 13 residues. The CDR3 reads CASSPTGNTEAFF. CDR3 nucleotides: TGTGCCAGCAGCCCCACAGGGAACACTGAAGCTTTCTTT.

At least ten counts were recorded for this clone. The rearrangement links TRBV7-2 to TRBJ2-7, with a possible D match to TRBD1 (6 bases). The CDR3 has 14 amino acids. CDR1 and CDR2 (germline): SGHTA, FQGNSA. V lost 2 bases to trimming and J lost 4 bases, with 12 bases between them. The CDR3 loop reads CASSLWLQGYEQYF. The CDR3 DNA follows: TGTGCCAGCAGCTTATGGCTACAGGGTTACGAGCAGTACTTC. The complete variable domain, with remaining parts taken from reference TRBV7-2 and TRBJ2-7, reads GAGVSQSPSNKVTEKGKDVELRCDPISGHTALYWYRQSLGQGLEFLIYFQGNSAPDKSGLPSDRFSAERTGGSVSTLTIQRTQQEDSAVYLCASSLWLQGYEQYFGPGTRLTVT.

The chain carries TRBV11-2 and TRBJ1-2; 7 bases align to TRBD1. V lost 5 bases to trimming and J lost 6 bases; unmatched junction nucleotides: 6. CDR3 length equals 13 residues. Looked up from germline, CDR1 is SGHAT and CDR2 is FQNNGV. CDR3: CASSKGQEDGYTF. The CDR3, as DNA: TGTGCCAGCAGCAAAGGACAGGAAGATGGCTACACCTTC.

The rearrangement joins TRBV2 to TRBJ1-5, with no clear D. The V and J ends lost 8 bases and 0 bases respectively, with 14 bases between them. The CDR3 is 15 residues long. The V gene's germline CDR1 is SNHLY and CDR2 FYNNEI. CDR3 loop: CASGAGKVSNQPQHF. The CDR3 nucleotides read TGTGCCAGCGGCGCGGGGAAAGTTAGCAATCAGCCCCAGCATTTT.

This clone was recorded a few times. This chain links TRBV29-1 with TRBJ2-3, with D possibly being TRBD2 (5 bases). Germline loops: CDR1 SQVTM, CDR2 ANQGSEA. Deletions cut 3 bases from V and 1 base from J, with 11 bases between. This CDR3 comprises 14 residues. This CDR3 is CSVDGEAGTDTQYF. The CDR3 DNA is TGCAGCGTTGATGGGGAAGCGGGCACAGATACGCAGTATTTT.

This clone was detected many times. The CDR3 DNA reads as TGTGCCAGCTCCCCCCTACTAGCGGGGGGTAACAATGAGCAGTTCTTC. It codes for CASSPLLAGGNNEQFF. The chain is built from TRBV18 and TRBJ2-1, with TRBD2 matching 12 bases. Germline V gene lookup returns CDR1 KGHSH and CDR2 LQKENI. The CDR3 length is 16 residues. V lost 6 bases to trimming and J lost 5 bases; unmatched junction nucleotides: 8. The variable domain in full, completed from reference TRBV18 and TRBJ2-1, reads NAGVMQNPRHLVRRRGQEARLRCSPMKGHSHVYWYRQLPEEGLKFMVYLQKENIIDESGMPKERFSAEFPKEGPSILRIQQVVRGDSAAYFCASSPLLAGGNNEQFFGPGTRLTVL.

The sample holds a few counts of this clone. The V and J genes are TRBV5-1 and TRBJ1-2; TRBD1 matches 7 bases. This CDR3 is 15 amino acids long. V was clipped by 5 bases and J by 0 bases; unmatched bases: 7. Germline V gene data show CDR1 as SGHRS and CDR2 as YFSETQ. The CDR3 spells CASSAGGPANYGYTF. The CDR3 DNA reads TGCGCCAGCAGTGCAGGGGGACCGGCTAACTATGGCTACACCTTC.

In this sample, this clone turned up a few times. The chain combines TRBV7-2 with TRBJ2-5; 7 bases are a match to TRBD1. Trimming at V came to 1 base and at J to 5 bases, leaving 4 bases not matched to a gene. Looked up from germline, CDR1 is SGHTA and CDR2 is FQGNSA. This CDR3 is 14 amino acids long. CDR3 bases: TGTGCCAGCAGCTTAGGAGCCAGGGGGGAGACCCAGTACTTC. Amino acids: CASSLGARGETQYF.

This clone was observed a few times. The chain combines TRBV5-6 with TRBJ2-1; D is uncertain. Germline loops: CDR1 SGHDT, CDR2 YYEEEE. The CDR3 runs to 15 residues. Deletions cut 4 bases from V and 0 bases from J, with 11 bases between. In nucleotides, the CDR3 is TGTGCCAGCAGCCCTAAGGCCAGCTCCTACAATGAGCAGTTCTTC. It codes for CASSPKASSYNEQFF.

Only a few counts were recorded for this clone. The V call is TRBV7-8, the J call TRBJ2-4, with D possibly being TRBD1 or TRBD2 (5 bases each). Per the germline V gene, CDR1 is SGHVS and CDR2 is FQNEAQ. The V and J ends lost 9 bases and 0 bases respectively, with 12 bases between them. The CDR3 is 14 amino acids. In DNA form, the CDR3 reads TGTGCCAGTTGTGGGGACCTAGCCAAAAACATTCAGTACTTC. As protein: CASCGDLAKNIQYF.

The chain couples TRBV5-1 to TRBJ2-3; maybe TRBD1 (6 bases). V was pared by 5 bases and J by 4 bases, with 17 bases between. Per the germline V gene, CDR1 is SGHRS and CDR2 is YFSETQ. The CDR3 spans 15 residues. The CDR3 region has the DNA TGCGCCAGCAGGGTCGTCTCAGGGGACGCAGATACGCAGTATTTT. It encodes CASRVVSGDADTQYF.

This clone was counted a few times. V usage is TRBV27 and J usage is TRBJ2-1; 12 nucleotides align to TRBD2. Trimming removed 6 bases from V and 4 bases from J; junction bases left unmatched: 4. CDR3 length equals 15 residues. Germline values: CDR1 MNHEY, CDR2 SMNVEV (reference sequence). This CDR3 reads CASRLAGGRYNEQFF. CDR3 bases: TGTGCCAGCAGGCTAGCGGGGGGGCGATACAATGAGCAGTTCTTC.

This rearrangement joins TRBV29-1 to TRBJ1-1; possible D gene TRBD1, 5 bases. This CDR3 is 12 amino acids long. Deletions cut 0 bases from V and 7 bases from J, with 9 bases between. Germline V gene data show CDR1 as SQVTM and CDR2 as ANQGSEA. CDR3 bases: TGCAGCGTTGAAGAAGGGGTGGTTGAAGCTTTCTTT. It codes for CSVEEGVVEAFF.

The chain links TRBV9 to TRBJ2-5; D uncertain. The CDR3 is 13 residues long. Between the trimmed V and J ends, which lost 1 base and 2 bases, there was a span of 6 bases. CDR1 SGDLS and CDR2 YYNGEE come from the germline V gene. This chain's CDR3 is CASSVTPQETQYF. In nucleotides, the CDR3 is TGTGCCAGCAGCGTAACACCACAAGAGACCCAGTACTTC. Full variable domain (remainder filled in from reference TRBV9 and TRBJ2-5): DSGVTQTPKHLITATGQRVTLRCSPRSGDLSVYWYQQSLDQGLQFLIQYYNGEERAKGNILERFSAQQFPDLHSELNLSSLELGDSALYFCASSVTPQETQYFGPGTRLLVL.

The J gene is TRBJ1-5, the V gene TRBV29-1; tentatively, D is TRBD1 (6 bases). Germline values: CDR1 SQVTM, CDR2 ANQGSEA. The CDR3 consists of 15 residues. Trimming shortened V by 4 bases and J by 0 bases, and 13 bases separated the two germline ends. In DNA, the CDR3 is TGCAGCGTTGTAGAGGGGGGAAATAGCAATCAGCCCCAGCATTTT. Amino acids: CSVVEGGNSNQPQHF.

This clone was observed a few times. The same CDR3 arises from other DNA sequences in this sample as well. The chain links TRBV5-1 to TRBJ2-2, with D hard to call. Trimming left V 5 bases short and J 2 bases short, with 10 bases between. Germline CDR1 is SGHRS and CDR2 is YFSETQ. The CDR3 spans 14 residues. The CDR3 region is CASRRAANTGELFF. The CDR3 region has the DNA TGCGCCAGCAGACGGGCAGCAAACACCGGGGAGCTGTTTTTT.

This clone was recorded many times. The chain uses TRBV2 and TRBJ2-1; the match to TRBD2 covers 7 bases. V was pared by 5 bases and J by 8 bases, with 9 bases of the junction left unmatched. Germline V gene data show CDR1 as SNHLY and CDR2 as FYNNEI. The CDR3 runs 14 residues. The CDR3 sequence is CASSPTTSLDEQFF. In DNA form, the CDR3 reads TGTGCCAGCAGTCCAACGACTAGCCTTGATGAGCAGTTCTTC.

V gene TRBV18 combines with J gene TRBJ2-4; D gene unclear. CDR3 length: 12 residues. Per germline, CDR1 KGHSH and CDR2 LQKENI. V lost 2 bases, J lost 6 bases, and 5 bases lay in between. CDR3 loop: CASSPGLNIQYF. CDR3 coding DNA: TGTGCCAGCTCACCAGGGCTAAACATTCAGTACTTC.